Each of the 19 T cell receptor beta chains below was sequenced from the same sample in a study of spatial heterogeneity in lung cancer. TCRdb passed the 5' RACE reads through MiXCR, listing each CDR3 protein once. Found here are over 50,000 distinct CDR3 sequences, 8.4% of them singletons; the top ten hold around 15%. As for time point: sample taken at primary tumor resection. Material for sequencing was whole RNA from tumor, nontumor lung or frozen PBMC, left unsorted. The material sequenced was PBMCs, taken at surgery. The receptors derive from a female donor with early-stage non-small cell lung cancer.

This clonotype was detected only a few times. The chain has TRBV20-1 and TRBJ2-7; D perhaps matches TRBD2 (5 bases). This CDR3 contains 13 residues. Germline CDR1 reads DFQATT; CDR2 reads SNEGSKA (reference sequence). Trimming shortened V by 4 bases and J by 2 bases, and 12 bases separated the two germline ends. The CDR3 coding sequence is TGCAGTGCTATGAGCGGAGTCACCTACGAGCAGTACGTC. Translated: CSAMSGVTYEQYV.

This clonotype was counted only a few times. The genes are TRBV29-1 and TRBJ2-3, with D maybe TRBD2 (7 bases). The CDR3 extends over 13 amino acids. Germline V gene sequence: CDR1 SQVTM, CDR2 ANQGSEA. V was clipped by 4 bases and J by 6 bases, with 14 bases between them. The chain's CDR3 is CSVVRGGEDTQYF. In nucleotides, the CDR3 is TGCAGCGTTGTAAGAGGGGGGGAGGATACGCAGTATTTT.

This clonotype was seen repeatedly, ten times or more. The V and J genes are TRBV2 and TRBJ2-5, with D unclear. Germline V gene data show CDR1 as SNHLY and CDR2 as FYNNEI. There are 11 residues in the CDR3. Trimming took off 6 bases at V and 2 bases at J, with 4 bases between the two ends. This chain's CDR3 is CASSQQETQYF. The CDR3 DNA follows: TGTGCCAGCAGCCAACAAGAGACCCAGTACTTC.

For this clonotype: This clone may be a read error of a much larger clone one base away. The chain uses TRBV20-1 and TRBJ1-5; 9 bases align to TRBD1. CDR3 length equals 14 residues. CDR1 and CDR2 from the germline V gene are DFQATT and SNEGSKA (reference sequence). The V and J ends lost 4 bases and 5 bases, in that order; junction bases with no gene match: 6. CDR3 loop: CSAILDRGDQPQHF. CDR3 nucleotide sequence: TGCAGTGCTATACTGGACAGGGGCGATCAGCCCCAGCATTTT.

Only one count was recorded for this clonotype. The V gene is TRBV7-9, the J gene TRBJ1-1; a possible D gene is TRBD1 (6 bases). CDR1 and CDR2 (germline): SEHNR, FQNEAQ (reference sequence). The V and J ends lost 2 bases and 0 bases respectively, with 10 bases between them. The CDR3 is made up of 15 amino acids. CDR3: CASSLTGALNTEAFF. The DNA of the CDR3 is TGTGCCAGCAGCTTAACGGGGGCGCTGAACACTGAAGCTTTCTTT.

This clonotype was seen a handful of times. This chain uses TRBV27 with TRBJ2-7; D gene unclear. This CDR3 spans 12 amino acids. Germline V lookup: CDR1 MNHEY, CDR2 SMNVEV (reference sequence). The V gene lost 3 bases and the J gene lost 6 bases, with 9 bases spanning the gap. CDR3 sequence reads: CASSFLGLEQYF. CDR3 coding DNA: TGTGCCAGCAGTTTTTTAGGGCTCGAGCAGTACTTC.

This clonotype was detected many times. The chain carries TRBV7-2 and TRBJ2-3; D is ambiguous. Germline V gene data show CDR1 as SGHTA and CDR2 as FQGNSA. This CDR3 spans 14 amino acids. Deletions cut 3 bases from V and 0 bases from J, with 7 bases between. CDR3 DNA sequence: TGTGCCAGCAGCTTGGATTCTAGCACAGATACGCAGTATTTT. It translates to CASSLDSSTDTQYF.

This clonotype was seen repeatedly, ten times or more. CDR3 residues: CSAGLQGTQYF. Written as DNA, the CDR3 is TGCAGCGCCGGACTCCAGGGGACCCAGTACTTC. The rearrangement links TRBV29-1 to TRBJ2-5; D might be TRBD1 or TRBD2, each matching 5 bases. The V end was cut by 7 bases, the J end by 7 bases, with 13 bases between. CDR1 and CDR2 (germline): SQVTM, ANQGSEA. This CDR3 has 11 amino acids. The whole variable domain, remainder taken from reference TRBV29-1 and TRBJ2-5, is SAVISQKPSRDICQRGTSLTIQCQVDSQVTMMFWYRQQPGQSLTLIATANQGSEATYESGFVIDKFPISRPNLTFSTLTVSNMSPEDSSIYLCSAGLQGTQYFGPGTRLLVL.

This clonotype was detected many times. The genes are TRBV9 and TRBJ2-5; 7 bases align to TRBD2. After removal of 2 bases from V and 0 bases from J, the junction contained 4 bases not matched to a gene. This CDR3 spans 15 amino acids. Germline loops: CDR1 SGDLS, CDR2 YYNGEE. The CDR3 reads CASSVGTTNQETQYF. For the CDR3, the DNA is TGTGCCAGCAGCGTTGGGACTACCAACCAAGAGACCCAGTACTTC.

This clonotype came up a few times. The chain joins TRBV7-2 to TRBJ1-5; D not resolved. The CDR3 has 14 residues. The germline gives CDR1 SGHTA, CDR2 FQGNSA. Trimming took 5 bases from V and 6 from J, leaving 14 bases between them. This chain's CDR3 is CASSPDLVGQPQHF. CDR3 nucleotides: TGTGCCAGCAGCCCGGACCTGGTTGGTCAGCCCCAGCATTTT.

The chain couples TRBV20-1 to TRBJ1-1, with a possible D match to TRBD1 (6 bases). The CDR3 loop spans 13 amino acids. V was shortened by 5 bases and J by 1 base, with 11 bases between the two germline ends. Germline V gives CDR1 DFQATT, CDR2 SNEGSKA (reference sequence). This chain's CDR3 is CSAGATGNTEAFF. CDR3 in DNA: TGCAGTGCTGGAGCGACAGGGAACACTGAAGCTTTCTTT.

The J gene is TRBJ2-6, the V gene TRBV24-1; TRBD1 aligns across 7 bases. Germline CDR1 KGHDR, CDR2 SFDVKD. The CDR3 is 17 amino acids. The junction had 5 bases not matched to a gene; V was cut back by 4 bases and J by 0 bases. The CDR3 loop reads CATSETGQISGANVLTF. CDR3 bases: TGTGCCACCAGTGAAACGGGACAGATCTCTGGGGCCAACGTCCTGACTTTC.

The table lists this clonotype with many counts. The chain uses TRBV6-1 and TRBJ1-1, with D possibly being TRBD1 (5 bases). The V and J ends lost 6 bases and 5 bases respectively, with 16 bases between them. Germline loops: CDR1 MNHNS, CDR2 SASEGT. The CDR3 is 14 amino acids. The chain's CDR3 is CASRREDRRTEAFF. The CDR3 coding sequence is TGTGCCAGCAGGCGGGAAGACAGAAGGACTGAAGCTTTCTTT.

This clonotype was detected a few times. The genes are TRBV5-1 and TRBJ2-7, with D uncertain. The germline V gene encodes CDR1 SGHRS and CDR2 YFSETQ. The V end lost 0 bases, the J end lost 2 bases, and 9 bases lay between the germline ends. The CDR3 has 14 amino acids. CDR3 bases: TGCGCCAGCAGCTTGGATGGTCCGCCCTACGAGCAGTACTTC. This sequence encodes CASSLDGPPYEQYF.

Here the CDR3 reads CASSYGGSYGYTF. In DNA, the CDR3 is TGTGCCAGCAGCTACGGGGGGAGCTATGGCTACACCTTC. The V and J genes are TRBV9 and TRBJ1-2, with D possibly being TRBD1 (5 bases). Germline V gene lookup returns CDR1 SGDLS and CDR2 YYNGEE. The V end was cut by 4 bases, the J end by 4 bases, with 11 bases between. The CDR3 loop spans 13 amino acids. The full variable domain, rest sourced from reference TRBV9 and TRBJ1-2, is DSGVTQTPKHLITATGQRVTLRCSPRSGDLSVYWYQQSLDQGLQFLIQYYNGEERAKGNILERFSAQQFPDLHSELNLSSLELGDSALYFCASSYGGSYGYTFGSGTRLTVV.

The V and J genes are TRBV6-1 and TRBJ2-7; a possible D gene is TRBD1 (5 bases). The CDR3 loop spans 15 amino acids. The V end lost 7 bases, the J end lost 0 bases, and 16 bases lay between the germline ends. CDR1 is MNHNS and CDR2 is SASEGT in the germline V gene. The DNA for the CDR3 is TGTGCCAGCACCGAAGGGGTTGGGCGCTCCTACGAGCAGTACTTC. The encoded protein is CASTEGVGRSYEQYF.

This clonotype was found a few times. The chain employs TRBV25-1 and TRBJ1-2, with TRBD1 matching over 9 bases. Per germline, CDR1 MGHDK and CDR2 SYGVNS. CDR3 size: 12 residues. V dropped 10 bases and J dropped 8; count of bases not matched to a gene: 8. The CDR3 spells CATNIGTGGYTF. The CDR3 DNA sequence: TGTGCCACCAACATAGGGACAGGGGGCTACACCTTC.

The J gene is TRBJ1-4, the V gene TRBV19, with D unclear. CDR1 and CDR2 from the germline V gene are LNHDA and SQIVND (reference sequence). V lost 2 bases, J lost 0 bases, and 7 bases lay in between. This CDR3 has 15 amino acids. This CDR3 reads CASSILSSTNEKLFF. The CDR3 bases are TGTGCCAGTAGTATATTGAGTTCAACTAATGAAAAACTGTTTTTT.

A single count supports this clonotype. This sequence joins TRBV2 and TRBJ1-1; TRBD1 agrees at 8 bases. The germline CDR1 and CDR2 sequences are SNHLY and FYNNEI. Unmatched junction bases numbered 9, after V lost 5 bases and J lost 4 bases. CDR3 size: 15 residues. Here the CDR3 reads CASSQGQGGSTEAFF. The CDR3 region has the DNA TGTGCCAGCAGTCAAGGACAGGGAGGAAGCACTGAAGCTTTCTTT.